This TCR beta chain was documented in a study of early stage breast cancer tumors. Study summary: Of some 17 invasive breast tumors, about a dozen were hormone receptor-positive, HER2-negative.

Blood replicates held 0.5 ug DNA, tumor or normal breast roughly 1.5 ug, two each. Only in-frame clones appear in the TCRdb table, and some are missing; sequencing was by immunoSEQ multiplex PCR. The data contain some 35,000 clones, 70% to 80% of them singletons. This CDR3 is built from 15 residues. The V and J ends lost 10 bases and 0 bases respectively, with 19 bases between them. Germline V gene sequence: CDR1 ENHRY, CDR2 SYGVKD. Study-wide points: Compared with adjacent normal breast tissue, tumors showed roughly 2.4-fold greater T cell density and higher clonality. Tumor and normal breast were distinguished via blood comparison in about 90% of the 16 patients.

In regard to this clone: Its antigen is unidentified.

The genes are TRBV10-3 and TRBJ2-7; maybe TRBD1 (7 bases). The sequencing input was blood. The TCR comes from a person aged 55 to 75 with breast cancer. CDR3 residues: CATQGVWGDSYEQYF. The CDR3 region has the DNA TGTGCCACCCAGGGGGTATGGGGGGACTCCTACGAGCAGTACTTC.